This is a list of T cell receptor beta chains from one sample in a study of blood T cell repertoires in COVID-19. This table comes from immunoSEQ multiplex PCR, and its TCRdb copy is limited to in-frame clones, with some not included. The table includes roughly 120,000 clones, about 90% detected once. Material for sequencing was peripheral blood. These receptor sequences come from a woman aged 50 to 60 with active or convalescent COVID-19. CDR3s include the opening cysteine and the closing phenylalanine or tryptophan. Fields, in order: clone size, V gene, J gene, D gene, CDR3 protein, CDR3 DNA. D genes are given only for firm matches. Size is stated for part of the rows, as once, few or many counts, or as a class when the clone is expanded.

abundance: -
v_gene: TRBV13
j_gene: TRBJ2-3
d_gene: TRBD2
CDR3aa: CASSSDLPGLAAEVPNTDTQYF
CDR3nt: TGTGCCAGCAGCTCTGACTTACCGGGACTAGCAGCAGAAGTTCCTAACACAGATACGCAGTATTTT

abundance: -
v_gene: TRBV19
j_gene: TRBJ1-5
d_gene: TRBD1
CDR3aa: CASRQGNQPQHF
CDR3nt: TGTGCCAGTCGACAGGGAAATCAGCCCCAGCATTTT

abundance: -
v_gene: TRBV28
j_gene: TRBJ1-2
d_gene: TRBD1
CDR3aa: CASSSTGGPRYGYTF
CDR3nt: TGTGCCAGCAGTTCTACAGGGGGCCCAAGGTATGGCTACACCTTC

abundance: -
v_gene: TRBV18
j_gene: TRBJ2-3
d_gene: TRBD2
CDR3aa: CASSASGYDTQYF
CDR3nt: TGTGCCAGCTCGGCTAGCGGATACGATACGCAGTATTTT

abundance: -
v_gene: TRBV7-3
j_gene: TRBJ2-3
d_gene: -
CDR3aa: CASSPRRSGSTDTQYF
CDR3nt: TGTGCCAGCAGCCCAAGGCGGAGCGGCAGCACAGATACGCAGTATTTT

abundance: -
v_gene: TRBV19
j_gene: TRBJ1-5
d_gene: -
CDR3aa: CASSIGKGEPQHF
CDR3nt: TGTGCCAGTAGTATTGGGAAGGGAGAACCCCAGCATTTT

abundance: -
v_gene: TRBV12-3/TRBV12-4
j_gene: TRBJ2-5
d_gene: TRBD2
CDR3aa: CASRRTSGETQYF
CDR3nt: TGTGCCAGCAGACGGACTAGCGGAGAGACCCAGTACTTC

abundance: -
v_gene: TRBV5-5
j_gene: TRBJ2-2
d_gene: -
CDR3aa: CASSSRGLATGELFF
CDR3nt: TGTGCCAGCAGCTCCCGTGGGCTAGCGACTGGGGAGCTGTTTTTT

abundance: once
v_gene: TRBV3-1/TRBV3-2
j_gene: TRBJ2-7
d_gene: -
CDR3aa: CASSPRIAGVQDEQYF
CDR3nt: TGTGCCAGCAGCCCTAGGATTGCAGGGGTTCAGGACGAGCAGTACTTC

abundance: -
v_gene: TRBV28
j_gene: TRBJ2-1
d_gene: -
CDR3aa: CASSPHLGREQFF
CDR3nt: TGTGCCAGCAGTCCTCACTTGGGCCGGGAGCAGTTCTTC

abundance: -
v_gene: TRBV20-1
j_gene: TRBJ2-1
d_gene: -
CDR3aa: CSARIQDEQFF
CDR3nt: TGCAGTGCTAGGATTCAGGATGAGCAGTTCTTC

abundance: -
v_gene: TRBV2
j_gene: TRBJ1-5
d_gene: -
CDR3aa: CASSVRENQPQHF
CDR3nt: TGTGCCAGCAGTGTAAGGGAGAATCAGCCCCAGCATTTT

abundance: once
v_gene: TRBV27
j_gene: TRBJ1-4
d_gene: -
CDR3aa: CASTMVGGAVNEKLFF
CDR3nt: TGTGCCAGCACGATGGTGGGGGGGGCGGTTAATGAAAAACTGTTTTTT

abundance: once
v_gene: TRBV5-8
j_gene: TRBJ1-2
d_gene: -
CDR3aa: CASSFGREGYTF
CDR3nt: TGTGCCAGCAGCTTCGGACGGGAGGGCTACACCTTC

abundance: -
v_gene: TRBV28
j_gene: TRBJ1-4
d_gene: TRBD1
CDR3aa: CASSLPPGQGNEKLFF
CDR3nt: TGTGCCAGCAGTTTACCTCCGGGACAGGGTAATGAAAAACTGTTTTTT

abundance: -
v_gene: TRBV9
j_gene: TRBJ1-2
d_gene: -
CDR3aa: CASSPEVTEDYGYTF
CDR3nt: TGTGCCAGCAGCCCAGAGGTGACGGAAGACTATGGCTACACCTTC

abundance: -
v_gene: TRBV19
j_gene: TRBJ2-5
d_gene: -
CDR3aa: CASSTLQGRETQYF
CDR3nt: TGTGCCAGTAGTACCCTACAGGGAAGGGAGACCCAGTACTTC

abundance: -
v_gene: TRBV28
j_gene: TRBJ1-2
d_gene: -
CDR3aa: CASRGDVYGYTF
CDR3nt: TGTGCCAGCAGAGGGGATGTCTATGGCTACACCTTC